This T cell receptor beta chain was observed in a study of blood T cell repertoires in COVID-19. Study context: The origin of the acute and convalescent COVID-19 samples was the United States, Italy and Spain.

Authors' processing steps: Cell counts per sample came from amplifying reference gene primers. Clones were read by immunoSEQ multiplex PCR, and TCRdb kept only the in-frame ones, dropping some. V and J calls and clone size are as listed in that table; D and trimming were resolved from the DNA. The repertoire consists of a few hundred thousand clones, with 92% occurring once and the leading ten covering less than 20%. Participant age was roughly 18 to 89 years, and participants resided in about two dozen US areas. Assignments of participants to cohorts depended upon their own reported clinical history. Germline V lookup: CDR1 SGHAT, CDR2 FQDESV (reference sequence). Trimming stripped 6 bases from V and 0 bases from J, with 15 bases between. This CDR3 contains 15 residues.

The clonotype originates from a woman in her 30s who had recovered from COVID-19. Material: PBMCs or T cells enriched from blood (not recorded which). V usage is TRBV11-1 and J usage is TRBJ2-7, with D perhaps matching TRBD2 (5 bases). The CDR3 DNA is TGTGCCAGCAGTAAGGACTTACACGTCTCCTACGAGCAGTACTTC. Amino acid sequence: CASSKDLHVSYEQYF.